The rows below give T cell receptor beta chains drawn from one sample of a study of cytomegalovirus exposure and HLA in healthy donors. The repertoire was sequenced with immunoSEQ multiplex PCR; TCRdb's copy has only in-frame clones and lacks some. The data contain 80,000 to 100,000 clones, around 77% of them singletons. The sample was PBMCs. These receptors came from a man aged 35 to 55 in good health and CMV-seronegative. CDR3s include the opening cysteine and the closing phenylalanine or tryptophan. A D gene is named only where the DNA matches it firmly. Some rows mark clone size as missing; the rest say once, few, many or name a class of expanded clone.

D gene	CDR3 length	clone size	V gene	J gene	CDR3 protein	CDR3 DNA
NA	15	NA	TRBV19	TRBJ1-6	CASKGDPTYNSPLHF	TGTGCCAGTAAAGGAGACCCAACCTATAATTCACCCCTCCACTTT
NA	14	NA	TRBV28	TRBJ1-5	CASSSPGGNQPQHF	TGTGCCAGCAGTTCCCCGGGGGGAAATCAGCCCCAGCATTTT
TRBD1	15	NA	TRBV6-5	TRBJ2-1	CASSFKTGGYNEQFF	TGTGCCAGCAGTTTCAAGACAGGGGGCTACAATGAGCAGTTCTTC
NA	13	NA	TRBV7-9	TRBJ2-6	CASSWGGGDVLTF	TGTGCCAGCAGCTGGGGCGGGGGCGACGTCCTGACTTTC
TRBD1	14	NA	TRBV7-9	TRBJ2-3	CASKLQGFADTQYF	TGTGCCAGCAAGCTACAGGGGTTTGCAGATACGCAGTATTTT
NA	15	NA	TRBV7-9	TRBJ2-5	CASSSPGQLQETQYF	TGTGCCAGCAGCTCCCCAGGGCAGCTCCAAGAGACCCAGTACTTC
TRBD1	17	NA	TRBV7-8	TRBJ2-1	CASSSLERTGRINEQFF	TGTGCCAGCAGCTCCCTCGAGCGGACAGGGAGGATCAATGAGCAGTTCTTC
NA	13	NA	TRBV18	TRBJ1-1	CASSPGPNTEAFF	TGTGCCAGCTCACCGGGCCCGAACACTGAAGCTTTCTTT
NA	14	few	TRBV11-2	TRBJ2-5	CASSFQHGQETQYF	TGTGCCAGCAGCTTCCAACACGGGCAAGAGACCCAGTACTTC
TRBD1	14	NA	TRBV5-6	TRBJ2-5	CASSSQGAGETQYF	TGTGCCAGCAGCTCACAGGGGGCCGGTGAGACCCAGTACTTC
NA	13	NA	TRBV6-4	TRBJ1-6	CASRQTYNSPLHF	TGTGCCAGCAGACAAACCTATAATTCACCCCTCCACTTT
TRBD1	15	NA	TRBV7-9	TRBJ2-3	CASSWGTGGLSAQYF	TGTGCCAGCAGCTGGGGGACAGGGGGACTCTCTGCGCAGTATTTT
NA	16	NA	TRBV11-2	TRBJ2-7	CASSNGQSASIYEQYF	TGTGCCAGCAGCAATGGACAGTCGGCCTCTATCTACGAGCAGTACTTC
NA	14	NA	TRBV28	TRBJ1-1	CASSFMTGATEAFF	TGTGCCAGCAGTTTTATGACAGGCGCTACTGAAGCTTTCTTT
TRBD1	14	NA	TRBV27	TRBJ1-6	CASSLDRSRSPLHF	TGTGCCAGCAGCCTGGACAGGAGTCGTTCACCCCTCCACTTT
NA	12	NA	TRBV25-1	TRBJ2-2	CASSTNTGKLFF	TGTGCCAGCAGTACCAACACCGGGAAGCTGTTTTTT
TRBD1	17	NA	TRBV15	TRBJ2-7	CATSRDTPGGTGGEQYF	TGTGCCACCAGCAGAGATACACCTGGGGGGACAGGGGGCGAGCAGTACTTC
NA	11	NA	TRBV10-2	TRBJ2-1	CASSELNEQFF	TGCGCCAGCAGTGAGTTAAATGAGCAGTTCTTC
TRBD1	17	NA	TRBV11-1	TRBJ1-4	CASSLNPAGTGSEKLFF	TGTGCCAGCAGCTTAAATCCGGCAGGGACAGGGTCGGAAAAACTGTTTTTT
NA	14	NA	TRBV27	TRBJ2-7	CASSFAQGRYEQYF	TGTGCCAGCAGTTTCGCACAGGGACGATACGAGCAGTACTTC
TRBD1	15	NA	TRBV9	TRBJ2-3	CASSVDRGLTDTQYF	TGTGCCAGCAGCGTCGACAGGGGGCTAACAGATACGCAGTATTTT
TRBD1	14	NA	TRBV9	TRBJ1-2	CASSDGQAAYGYTF	TGTGCCAGCAGCGACGGACAGGCTGCCTATGGCTACACCTTC
TRBD2	17	NA	TRBV4-2	TRBJ2-1	CASSQEKAGGYFDEQFF	TGTGCCAGCAGCCAAGAGAAGGCGGGAGGATACTTCGATGAGCAGTTCTTC
TRBD1	15	NA	TRBV19	TRBJ1-5	CASTLTGGSNQPQHF	TGTGCCAGTACTTTGACAGGGGGCAGCAATCAGCCCCAGCATTTT
TRBD1	13	few	TRBV2	TRBJ1-5	CASREDRGQPQHF	TGTGCCAGCAGAGAGGACAGGGGGCAGCCCCAGCATTTT
NA	15	NA	TRBV16	TRBJ2-3	CASSQSTTGTDTQYF	TGTGCCAGCAGCCAATCGACGACAGGCACAGATACGCAGTATTTT
NA	16	NA	TRBV29-1	TRBJ2-6	CSVDGSDVSGANVLTF	TGCAGCGTTGACGGGTCCGACGTATCTGGGGCCAACGTCCTGACTTTC
NA	15	NA	TRBV9	TRBJ2-2	CASSPDSGNTGELFF	TGTGCCAGCAGCCCCGATTCAGGGAACACCGGGGAGCTGTTTTTT
TRBD1	14	NA	TRBV11-2	TRBJ2-7	CASRPTPTGDEQYF	TGTGCCAGCAGACCTACCCCGACAGGGGACGAGCAGTACTTC
TRBD1	12	NA	TRBV6-6	TRBJ1-2	CASQGADYGYTF	TGTGCCAGCCAGGGGGCTGATTATGGCTACACCTTC
TRBD2	15	once	TRBV5-1	TRBJ2-1	CASSFGLAGDNEQFF	TGCGCCAGCAGCTTTGGACTAGCGGGAGACAATGAGCAGTTCTTC
TRBD2	18	NA	TRBV5-1	TRBJ2-5	CASSLGGTSGSPQETQYF	TGCGCCAGCAGCTTAGGGGGGACTAGCGGGAGTCCGCAAGAGACCCAGTACTTC
NA	15	NA	TRBV30	TRBJ2-1	CAWSVGQGPNNEQFF	TGTGCCTGGAGTGTAGGGCAGGGGCCTAACAATGAGCAGTTCTTC
TRBD1	14	once	TRBV11-2	TRBJ2-1	CASSSRQGANEQFF	TGTGCCAGCAGCTCGCGACAGGGGGCAAATGAGCAGTTCTTC
TRBD1	16	NA	TRBV9	TRBJ1-2	CASSHSDGQGLRGYTF	TGTGCCAGCAGCCATAGCGACGGACAGGGGTTGAGAGGCTACACCTTC
NA	15	NA	TRBV28	TRBJ2-5	CASSYSTGGKETQYF	TGTGCCAGCAGTTACTCGACAGGTGGGAAAGAGACCCAGTACTTC
TRBD2	16	NA	TRBV5-1	TRBJ2-3	CASSPTSGGYSDTQYF	TGCGCCAGCAGCCCGACTAGCGGGGGGTATTCAGATACGCAGTATTTT
NA	15	NA	TRBV2	TRBJ2-1	CASGEDRSSYNEQFF	TGTGCCAGCGGGGAGGACAGGAGCTCCTACAATGAGCAGTTCTTC